This is a list of T cell receptor beta chains from one sample in a study of breast tumors, draining lymph nodes, adjacent tissues. TCRdb called the multiplex PCR reads again in MiXCR, with one record for every CDR3 protein. The sample carries roughly 220,000 distinct CDR3 sequences, roughly a third recorded once. The source material was axillary lymph node tissue. These receptors all come from a female donor with breast cancer. Some clones in this sample may be carry-over from other donors' samples. CDR3s include the opening cysteine and the closing phenylalanine or tryptophan. D genes are given only for firm matches. Expanded clones are given a class, and other clones once, few, many or no size at all.

clone_size: .; v_call: TRBV12-3/TRBV12-4; d_call: .; j_call: TRBJ2-7; cdr3_nt: TGTGCCAGCGTTTTGAAGGGACCCTACTCCTACGAGCAGTACTTC; cdr3_aa: CASVLKGPYSYEQYF
clone_size: .; v_call: TRBV7-3; d_call: .; j_call: TRBJ1-1; cdr3_nt: TGTGCCAGCAGCTTGCCCCGGGGAGAAGCTTTCTTT; cdr3_aa: CASSLPRGEAFF
clone_size: many; v_call: TRBV7-2; d_call: .; j_call: TRBJ2-5; cdr3_nt: TGTGCCAGCAGCTTACATACGGGGTTCCAAGAGACCCAGTACTTC; cdr3_aa: CASSLHTGFQETQYF
clone_size: .; v_call: TRBV20-1; d_call: .; j_call: TRBJ2-7; cdr3_nt: TGCAGTGCACGGCTTCACGCGGGGAACTACGAGCAGAACTACGAGCAGTACTTC; cdr3_aa: CSARLHAGNYEQNYEQYF
clone_size: .; v_call: TRBV4-1; d_call: .; j_call: TRBJ1-4; cdr3_nt: TGCGCCAGCAGCCCACACGCAGGGAGGGGGGATGAAAAACTGTTTTTT; cdr3_aa: CASSPHAGRGDEKLFF
clone_size: few; v_call: TRBV5-4; d_call: .; j_call: TRBJ1-2; cdr3_nt: TGTGCCAGCAGCTTGGGACGGGACGTGAGGGGCTACACCTTC; cdr3_aa: CASSLGRDVRGYTF
clone_size: .; v_call: TRBV10-3; d_call: TRBD2; j_call: TRBJ2-3; cdr3_nt: TGTGCCACTCGCGGGGGGGCTGGGGCAGATACGCAGTATTTT; cdr3_aa: CATRGGAGADTQYF
clone_size: .; v_call: TRBV6-1; d_call: .; j_call: TRBJ2-3; cdr3_nt: TGTGCCAGCAGTGGTGGGACCCGACCGATCGGAGATACGCAGTATTTT; cdr3_aa: CASSGGTRPIGDTQYF
clone_size: .; v_call: TRBV2; d_call: .; j_call: TRBJ2-5; cdr3_nt: TGTGCCAGCAGTTTGGCAGGGTTCCAAGGGGACTTC; cdr3_aa: CASSLAGFQGDF
clone_size: .; v_call: TRBV15; d_call: .; j_call: TRBJ1-3; cdr3_nt: TGTGCCACCAGCAAGACAGTACCTTCTGGAAACACCATATATTTT; cdr3_aa: CATSKTVPSGNTIYF
clone_size: many; v_call: TRBV7-2; d_call: .; j_call: TRBJ1-6; cdr3_nt: TGTGCCAGCAGGGCAACCGGGAATAATTCACCCCTCCACTTT; cdr3_aa: CASRATGNNSPLHF
clone_size: many; v_call: TRBV20-1; d_call: TRBD1; j_call: TRBJ1-2; cdr3_nt: TGCAGTGCCGCCGGCGGACAGGGGGAAAACTATGGCTACACCTTC; cdr3_aa: CSAAGGQGENYGYTF
clone_size: many; v_call: TRBV12-3/TRBV12-4; d_call: .; j_call: TRBJ2-6; cdr3_nt: TGTGCCAGCAGACCTTCTGGGGCCAACGTCCTGACTTTC; cdr3_aa: CASRPSGANVLTF
clone_size: many; v_call: TRBV20-1; d_call: .; j_call: TRBJ1-6; cdr3_nt: TGCAGTGCTAGAGATCTACGGAATAATTCACCCCTCCACTTT; cdr3_aa: CSARDLRNNSPLHF
clone_size: .; v_call: TRBV6-2/TRBV6-3; d_call: .; j_call: TRBJ2-1; cdr3_nt: TGTGCCAGCAGTCCACAGGGTGCGGGCAATGAGCAGTTCTTC; cdr3_aa: CASSPQGAGNEQFF
clone_size: many; v_call: TRBV20-1; d_call: .; j_call: TRBJ2-1; cdr3_nt: TGCAGTGCTAGTGCGGACACGAATTTCTACAATGAGCAGTTCTTC; cdr3_aa: CSASADTNFYNEQFF
clone_size: many; v_call: TRBV4-1; d_call: .; j_call: TRBJ2-1; cdr3_nt: TGCGCCAGCAGCCAAGAGCGAGATGAGCAGTTCTTC; cdr3_aa: CASSQERDEQFF
clone_size: .; v_call: TRBV15; d_call: .; j_call: TRBJ2-1; cdr3_nt: TGTGCCACCAGCAGCCTTGGGCAGGGAAAGTTCGATGAGCAGTTCTTC; cdr3_aa: CATSSLGQGKFDEQFF
clone_size: .; v_call: TRBV11-2; d_call: .; j_call: TRBJ2-3; cdr3_nt: TGTGCCAGCGGGGGTCGAGGGGGTACGCAGTATTTT; cdr3_aa: CASGGRGGTQYF
clone_size: many; v_call: TRBV15; d_call: TRBD2; j_call: TRBJ2-1; cdr3_nt: TGTGCCACCAGCTCCTACCTAGCGGGAGGATCATACAATGAGCAGTTCTTC; cdr3_aa: CATSSYLAGGSYNEQFF
clone_size: .; v_call: TRBV20-1; d_call: TRBD2; j_call: TRBJ2-5; cdr3_nt: TGCAGTGCGGGATTGGGACTAGCGGGGGCCACTGGAGAGACCCAGTACTTC; cdr3_aa: CSAGLGLAGATGETQYF
clone_size: many; v_call: TRBV4-2; d_call: TRBD1; j_call: TRBJ2-1; cdr3_nt: TGTGCCAGCAGCCAAGAAGGGACAGGAGCCCATGAGCAGTTCTTC; cdr3_aa: CASSQEGTGAHEQFF
clone_size: few; v_call: TRBV5-4; d_call: TRBD1; j_call: TRBJ2-1; cdr3_nt: TGTGCCAGCAGCCCCCGGGACAGGAGCTCCTACAATGAGCAGTTCTTC; cdr3_aa: CASSPRDRSSYNEQFF
clone_size: few; v_call: TRBV10-3; d_call: TRBD1; j_call: TRBJ1-1; cdr3_nt: TGTGCCATCAGTGCCCCCGCGACAGGGGGCATCACTGAAGCTTTCTTT; cdr3_aa: CAISAPATGGITEAFF
clone_size: .; v_call: TRBV6-5; d_call: TRBD1; j_call: TRBJ1-4; cdr3_nt: TGTGCCAGCAGTCTCCGGGACAGGGTTAGGGAAAAACTGTTTTTT; cdr3_aa: CASSLRDRVREKLFF
clone_size: many; v_call: TRBV11-3; d_call: TRBD1; j_call: TRBJ1-2; cdr3_nt: TGTGCCAGCAGCTTTTTCCAACAGGGGGTATTATTC; cdr3_aa: CASSFFQQGVLF
clone_size: many; v_call: TRBV11-2; d_call: .; j_call: TRBJ1-5; cdr3_nt: TGTGCCAGCAGCCGGACAATCGATAGCAATCAGCCCCAGCATTTT; cdr3_aa: CASSRTIDSNQPQHF
clone_size: .; v_call: TRBV7-2; d_call: .; j_call: TRBJ1-4; cdr3_nt: TGTGCCAGCAGCTTAGTTCGGACAGTCAATGAAAAACTGTTTTTT; cdr3_aa: CASSLVRTVNEKLFF
clone_size: many; v_call: TRBV7-3; d_call: TRBD1; j_call: TRBJ1-2; cdr3_nt: TGTGCCAGCAGCTTAATTAGACAGGGCAACTATGGCTACACCTTC; cdr3_aa: CASSLIRQGNYGYTF
clone_size: .; v_call: TRBV6-5; d_call: TRBD2; j_call: TRBJ2-5; cdr3_nt: TGTGCCAGAAGACTAGCGGGAGGTCAGGGGGAGACCCAGTACTTC; cdr3_aa: CARRLAGGQGETQYF
clone_size: many; v_call: TRBV19; d_call: .; j_call: TRBJ1-4; cdr3_nt: TGTGCCAGTAGCAAGGTCACATGGAACATGAATGAAAAACTGTTTTTT; cdr3_aa: CASSKVTWNMNEKLFF
clone_size: .; v_call: TRBV27; d_call: .; j_call: TRBJ1-2; cdr3_nt: TGTGCCAGCAGTTTATTAGGGACGGGAAACTATGGCTACACCTTC; cdr3_aa: CASSLLGTGNYGYTF
clone_size: many; v_call: TRBV5-1; d_call: .; j_call: TRBJ2-3; cdr3_nt: TGCGCCAGCAGCCCTCCCGGGACTAGCACAGATACGCAGTATTTT; cdr3_aa: CASSPPGTSTDTQYF
clone_size: many; v_call: TRBV7-9; d_call: .; j_call: TRBJ2-2; cdr3_nt: TGTGCCAGCAGCTTAGTAGTGGCCGGGGAGCTGTTTTTT; cdr3_aa: CASSLVVAGELFF
clone_size: many; v_call: TRBV24-1; d_call: .; j_call: TRBJ2-7; cdr3_nt: TGTGCCACCAGTGATTCGCTAGCCCGGGCCGAGCAGTACTTC; cdr3_aa: CATSDSLARAEQYF
clone_size: many; v_call: TRBV20-1; d_call: .; j_call: TRBJ1-2; cdr3_nt: TGCAGTGGCCTACGGGCTAACTATGGCTCCACCTTC; cdr3_aa: CSGLRANYGSTF
clone_size: .; v_call: TRBV20-1; d_call: TRBD2; j_call: TRBJ2-2; cdr3_nt: TGCAGTGCTCGTGACAGCCGGGGACGCCGGGGGGAGCATTTT; cdr3_aa: CSARDSRGRRGEHF
clone_size: many; v_call: TRBV20-1; d_call: TRBD2; j_call: TRBJ2-3; cdr3_nt: TGCAGTGCAAGGACTAGGGGTTTGGATACGCAGTATTTT; cdr3_aa: CSARTRGLDTQYF
clone_size: few; v_call: TRBV6-5; d_call: .; j_call: TRBJ2-5; cdr3_nt: TGTGCCAGCAGTTACCAGGGGGGCCAAGAGACCCAGTACTTC; cdr3_aa: CASSYQGGQETQYF
clone_size: many; v_call: TRBV25-1; d_call: TRBD2; j_call: TRBJ2-5; cdr3_nt: TGTGCCAGCGGGCGACTAGCGGGGGAAGGAGAGACCCAGTACTTC; cdr3_aa: CASGRLAGEGETQYF
clone_size: .; v_call: TRBV7-8; d_call: .; j_call: TRBJ2-1; cdr3_nt: TGTGCCAGCACCTTTCCGGGCCCTACGGGCAATGAGCAGTTCTTC; cdr3_aa: CASTFPGPTGNEQFF